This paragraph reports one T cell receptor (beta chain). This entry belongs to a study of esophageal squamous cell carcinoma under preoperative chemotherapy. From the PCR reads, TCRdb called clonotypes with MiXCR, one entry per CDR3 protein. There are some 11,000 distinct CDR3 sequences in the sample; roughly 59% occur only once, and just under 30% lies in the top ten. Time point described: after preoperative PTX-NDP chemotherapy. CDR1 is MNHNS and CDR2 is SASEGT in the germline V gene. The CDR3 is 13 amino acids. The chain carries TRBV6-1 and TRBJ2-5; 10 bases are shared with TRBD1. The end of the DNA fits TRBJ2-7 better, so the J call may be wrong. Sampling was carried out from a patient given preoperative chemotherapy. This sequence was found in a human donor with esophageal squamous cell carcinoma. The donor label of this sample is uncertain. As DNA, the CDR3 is TGTGCCAGCAGGGGACAGGGGAGTTACGAGCAGTACTTC. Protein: CASRGQGSYEQYF.